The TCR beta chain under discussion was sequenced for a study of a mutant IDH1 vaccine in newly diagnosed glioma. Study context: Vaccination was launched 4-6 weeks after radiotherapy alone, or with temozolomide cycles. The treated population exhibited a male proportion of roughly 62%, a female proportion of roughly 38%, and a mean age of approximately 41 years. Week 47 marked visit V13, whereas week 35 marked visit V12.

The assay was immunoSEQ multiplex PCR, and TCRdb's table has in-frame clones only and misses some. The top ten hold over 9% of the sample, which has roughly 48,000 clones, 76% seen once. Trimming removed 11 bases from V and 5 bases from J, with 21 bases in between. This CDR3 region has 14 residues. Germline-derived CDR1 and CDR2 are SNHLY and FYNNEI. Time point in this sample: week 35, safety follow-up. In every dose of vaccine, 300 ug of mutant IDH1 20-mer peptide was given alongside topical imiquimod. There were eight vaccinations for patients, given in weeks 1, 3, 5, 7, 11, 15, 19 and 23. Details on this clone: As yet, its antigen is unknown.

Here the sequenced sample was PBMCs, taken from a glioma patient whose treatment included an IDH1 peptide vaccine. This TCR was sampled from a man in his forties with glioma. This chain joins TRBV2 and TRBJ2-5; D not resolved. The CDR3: CASIEGWSQETQYF. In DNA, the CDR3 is TGTGCCTCAATCGAAGGGTGGTCTCAGGAGACCCAGTACTTC.